This is a list of T cell receptor beta chains from one sample in a study of blood T cells in healthy people across ages. TCRdb passed the 5' RACE reads through MiXCR, listing each CDR3 protein once. This table holds about 830,000 distinct CDR3 sequences, around 68% found once. The specimen sequenced was blood. The receptors were gathered from a man aged 25-45 years in good health. CDR3s include the opening cysteine and the closing phenylalanine or tryptophan. The order of the fields is clone size, V gene, D gene, J gene, CDR3 DNA, CDR3 protein. The D gene is left open where the match is weak. Size tells how often a clone was seen (once, few, many) or the class of an expanded clone, and some rows leave it out.

>NA|TRBV12-3/TRBV12-4|NA|TRBJ2-5
TGTGCCAGCAGTTCGTACAGGGTTCAAGAGACCCAGTACTTC
CASSSYRVQETQYF
>NA|TRBV29-1|NA|TRBJ2-3
TGCAGCGAGACCATGACATCGCGCACAGATACGCAGTATTTT
CSETMTSRTDTQYF
>NA|TRBV5-6|TRBD1|TRBJ2-1
TGTGCCAGCAGCTTGGAGGGAGACAGGGGGCTGGCCAATGAGCAGTTCTTC
CASSLEGDRGLANEQFF
>NA|TRBV7-9|TRBD2|TRBJ2-5
TGTGCCAGCAGCTCGACTAGCGGGGGGGCCGATGAGACCCAGTACTTC
CASSSTSGGADETQYF
>few|TRBV29-1|TRBD1|TRBJ1-1
TGCAGCGCAACGACAGGGATGAACACTGAAGCTTTCTTT
CSATTGMNTEAFF
>NA|TRBV27|NA|TRBJ2-7
TGTGCCAGCAGTTACGCACTGAGCTCCTACGAGCAGTACTTC
CASSYALSSYEQYF
>few|TRBV7-2|TRBD2|TRBJ2-5
TGTGCCAGCAGCTTGTTGTCGGGGGGAGAGACCCAGTACTTC
CASSLLSGGETQYF
>NA|TRBV7-9|NA|TRBJ2-4
TGTGCCAGCAGCTCAACTACTAGGGGAAACATTCAGTACTTC
CASSSTTRGNIQYF
>NA|TRBV27|TRBD1|TRBJ2-5
TGTGCCAGCCGGGGACAGGGATGGGAGACCCAGTACTTC
CASRGQGWETQYF
>NA|TRBV10-3|TRBD1|TRBJ2-3
TGTGCCATCAGCCTGACAGGGAGCACAGATACGCAGTATTTT
CAISLTGSTDTQYF
>NA|TRBV5-5|TRBD2|TRBJ2-5
TGTGCCAGCAGCTGGGTAGCTAGCGGGGGGGAAGAGACCCAGTACTTC
CASSWVASGGEETQYF
>NA|TRBV7-2|NA|TRBJ2-3
TGTGCCAGCAGCCGCGGGTTGGAATTTACAGATACGCAGTATTTT
CASSRGLEFTDTQYF
>NA|TRBV12-3/TRBV12-4|NA|TRBJ2-7
TGTGCCAGCTGTGAGGGGCAGGGGACCTACGAGCAGTACTTC
CASCEGQGTYEQYF
>few|TRBV20-1|NA|TRBJ2-5
TGCAGTGCTAGTAGGGGCAGACGGGAGACCCAGTACTTC
CSASRGRRETQYF
>once|TRBV10-3|NA|TRBJ2-1
TGTGCCATCAATTTGAGGACTCAGCGGGATGAGCAGTTCTTC
CAINLRTQRDEQFF
>NA|TRBV6-1|NA|TRBJ2-7
TGTGCCAGCTTCGGAGGGGCCTACGAGCAGTACTTC
CASFGGAYEQYF
>NA|TRBV9|NA|TRBJ2-7
TGTGCCTGCAGCGTAGAGGGGACCTGGGGCGAGCAGTACTTC
CACSVEGTWGEQYF
>once|TRBV7-9|NA|TRBJ1-2
TGTGCCAGCAGCAACACCGGGGGCTATGGCTACACCTTC
CASSNTGGYGYTF
>NA|TRBV4-2|NA|TRBJ1-4
TGTGCCAGCAGCCACCTCCCCTCGGGTGCAACTAATGAAAAACTGTTTTTT
CASSHLPSGATNEKLFF
>NA|TRBV29-1|NA|TRBJ2-1
TGCAGCGTTGGCGAGCGGAGGATATACAATGAGCAGTTCTTC
CSVGERRIYNEQFF
>NA|TRBV6-5|NA|TRBJ1-2
TGTGCCAGCAGCAGACCCCTGAGTGGAGGCTACACCTTC
CASSRPLSGGYTF
>NA|TRBV15|TRBD1|TRBJ1-6
TGTGCCACCAGCGGATGGACAGGGGGGAATTCACCCCTCCACTTT
CATSGWTGGNSPLHF
>few|TRBV20-1|NA|TRBJ2-7
TGCAGTGCTAGCCGACCTCCACAGGGAAAAAGATACGAGCAGTACTTC
CSASRPPQGKRYEQYF
>NA|TRBV20-1|NA|TRBJ2-7
TGCAGTGCTCCAGATATTATTAGCTCCTACGAGCAGTACTTC
CSAPDIISSYEQYF
>NA|TRBV29-1|TRBD1|TRBJ2-5
TGCAGCGTCAAGGGGACAGGGGAAGAGACCCAGTACTTC
CSVKGTGEETQYF
>few|TRBV5-1|NA|TRBJ2-5
TGCGCCAGCAGCCTGACCCGGGCCACGGAGACCCAGTACTTC
CASSLTRATETQYF
>once|TRBV6-2/TRBV6-3|TRBD2|TRBJ2-5
TGTGCCAGCCTTCGCGGGGGGCCTACGCAGACCCAGTACTTC
CASLRGGPTQTQYF
>NA|TRBV18|NA|TRBJ2-7
TGTGCCAGCTCACCCCTAGGCCTAGCCGACTACGAGCAGTACTTC
CASSPLGLADYEQYF
>few|TRBV15|TRBD1|TRBJ2-3
TGTGCCACCAGCAGAACCCCCGTTGGGACAGGGCCTACAGATACGCAGTATTTT
CATSRTPVGTGPTDTQYF
>few|TRBV20-1|NA|TRBJ2-3
TGCAGTGCCCTGGACTCTAGCACAGATACGCAGTATTTT
CSALDSSTDTQYF
>NA|TRBV20-1|NA|TRBJ2-7
TGCAGTGCTAGAAGGCAGATCTCCTACGAGCAGTACTTC
CSARRQISYEQYF
>NA|TRBV6-2/TRBV6-3|NA|TRBJ2-7
TGTGCCAGCAGCCTCCCCCGGGACACAGGATCCCGGGATGAGCAGTACTTC
CASSLPRDTGSRDEQYF
>NA|TRBV13|NA|TRBJ1-3
TGTGCCAGCAGCTCCCGGCAGGAGAACGGAAACACCATATATTTT
CASSSRQENGNTIYF
>once|TRBV12-3/TRBV12-4|NA|TRBJ1-6
TGTGCCAGCAGTTCCGTCGGGCGCGGAAATTCACCCCTCCACTTT
CASSSVGRGNSPLHF
>few|TRBV7-2|NA|TRBJ2-5
TGTGCCAGCAGCGCCAACGATGGACAAGAGACCCAGTACTTC
CASSANDGQETQYF
>NA|TRBV29-1|NA|TRBJ2-7
TGCAGCGTTTATGGGAACGAGCAGTACTTC
CSVYGNEQYF
>NA|TRBV7-2|TRBD1|TRBJ1-1
TGTGCCAGCAGCTTTGGATCCGGGACAGATGACACTGAAGCTTTCTTT
CASSFGSGTDDTEAFF
>NA|TRBV12-3/TRBV12-4|TRBD2|TRBJ2-3
TGTGCCAGCAGTTCCTTGACTAGCGGGGCCACAGATACGCAGTATTTT
CASSSLTSGATDTQYF
>NA|TRBV7-2|TRBD2|TRBJ2-2
TGTGCCAGCGGGGGGGCGAACACCGGGGAGCTGTTTTTT
CASGGANTGELFF
>NA|TRBV6-5|NA|TRBJ2-3
TGTGCAACGGCAGGCAACACAGATACGCAGTATTTT
CATAGNTDTQYF